What follows are 25 T cell receptor beta chains derived from one specimen sequenced in a study of OX40 agonist ivuxolimab in advanced cancers. Repertoires were generated with immunoSEQ multiplex PCR, while TCRdb's copy carries only in-frame clones and drops some. The sample includes several thousand clones, 55% to 75% of them seen just once. The material sequenced was CD4+ or CD8+ T cells sorted from blood, taken in a trial of the OX40 agonist ivuxolimab. The receptors stem from an adult with an advanced solid tumor such as melanoma, head and neck, liver or kidney cancer.

By its share, this clone is medium-sized. The chain uses TRBV6-4 and TRBJ2-1, with 8 bases fitting TRBD1. CDR1 and CDR2 from the germline V gene are MRHNA and SNTAGT. The CDR3 totals 15 residues. The ends lost 0 bases at V and 8 bases at J; junction bases unmatched: 6. CDR3 DNA: TGTGCCAGCAGTGACTCGACAGGGGAAAGCGATGAGCAGTTCTTC. It translates to CASSDSTGESDEQFF.

The V gene is TRBV5-6, the J gene TRBJ2-1, with D hard to call. The CDR3 is 11 residues long. V lost 2 bases to trimming and J lost 8 bases, with 5 bases between them. CDR1 SGHDT and CDR2 YYEEEE come from the germline V gene. CDR3 protein: CASSFGYEQFF. The CDR3 DNA reads TGTGCCAGCAGCTTTGGGTATGAGCAGTTCTTC.

Details on this clone: Since a much larger clone is just one base distant, this may be a read error. J is TRBJ1-1 and V is TRBV4-2, with D unclear. This CDR3 comprises 15 residues. The germline V gene encodes CDR1 LGHNA and CDR2 YNFKEQ. In DNA form, the CDR3 reads TGTGCCAGCAGCCCGAGCGGCAGCCCTAACACTGAAGTTTTCTTT. It codes for CASSPSGSPNTEVFF.

J is TRBJ2-7 and V is TRBV4-3, with 9 positions matching TRBD2. CDR1 and CDR2 (germline): LGHNA, YSLEER. The CDR3 runs 16 residues. V lost 0 bases, J lost 4 bases, and 7 bases stayed unmatched. Here the CDR3 reads CASSQDQGSGSYEQYF. The CDR3 bases are TGCGCCAGCAGCCAAGATCAGGGTAGCGGGAGTTACGAGCAGTACTTC.

The chain carries TRBV27 and TRBJ2-4; D possibly matches TRBD1 or TRBD2 (5 bases each). The CDR3 loop spans 16 amino acids. Trimming removed 5 bases from V and 2 bases from J, with 16 bases in between. Germline CDR1 and CDR2: MNHEY and SMNVEV (reference sequence). CDR3 sequence (DNA): TGTGCCAGCAGTCTGACAGTTTCGGGGACCAAAAACATTCAGTACTTC. This encodes CASSLTVSGTKNIQYF.

This clone occurred a few times. The chain employs TRBV21-1 and TRBJ2-7; TRBD2, the D gene given by the table, was not confirmed from the DNA. TRBV21-1 is described as a pseudogene. The CDR3 has 11 residues. The CDR3, as DNA: TGTGCCAGCAGGTCTGAGAGACTAGAGTACTTC. Amino acids: CASRSERLEYF.

This chain links TRBV5-4 with TRBJ2-3, with unresolved D. CDR3 size: 17 residues. V lost 1 base to trimming and J lost 0 bases, with 15 bases between them. Germline V gives CDR1 SGHNT, CDR2 YYREEE (reference sequence). The CDR3 region is CASSLNLPTISTDTQYF. The CDR3 bases are TGTGCCAGCAGCTTGAACCTTCCAACCATTAGCACAGATACGCAGTATTTT.

The rearrangement uses TRBV11-3 and TRBJ2-7; TRBD2 agrees at 7 bases. Germline trimming cut 5 bases from V and 3 bases from J; bases unmatched to any gene: 10. This CDR3 has 15 amino acids. Germline lookup yields CDR1 SGHNT and CDR2 YENEEA. The CDR3 region is CASSARTRDIYEQYF. CDR3 bases: TGTGCCAGCAGCGCCCGGACTAGAGATATCTACGAGCAGTACTTC.

The chain combines TRBV29-1 with TRBJ1-2, with D possibly matching TRBD1 (6 bases). The germline V and J ends were trimmed by 3 bases and 6 bases, with 11 bases remaining between them. The length of the CDR3 is 12 residues. CDR1 and CDR2 from the germline V gene are SQVTM and ANQGSEA. CDR3 sequence reads: CSVEPPGDGYTF. DNA of the CDR3: TGCAGCGTTGAGCCCCCAGGGGATGGCTACACCTTC.

This chain links TRBV13 with TRBJ1-2; tentatively, D is TRBD1 (5 bases). Germline V gives CDR1 PRHDT, CDR2 FYEKMQ (reference sequence). The CDR3 extends over 15 amino acids. V was trimmed by 5 bases and J by 0 bases, leaving 13 bases between them. CDR3 loop: CASSGRDSANYGYTF. The CDR3 nucleotides read TGTGCCAGCAGCGGACGGGACTCAGCTAACTATGGCTACACCTTC.

The rearrangement uses TRBV5-6 and TRBJ1-1; D not certain. CDR3 length equals 13 residues. Trimming removed 1 base at V and 1 base at J, with 5 bases between. The germline V gene encodes CDR1 SGHDT and CDR2 YYEEEE. The CDR3 loop reads CASSLLTNTEAFF. CDR3 in DNA: TGTGCCAGCAGCTTGCTGACGAACACTGAAGCTTTCTTT.

The chain joins TRBV7-2 to TRBJ2-5; the D gene is possibly TRBD1 (5 bases). Germline V gene sequence: CDR1 SGHTA, CDR2 FQGNSA. With 5 bases removed from V and 2 bases from J, the gap between germline ends came to 24 bases. The CDR3 extends over 18 amino acids. The CDR3: CASSAIIPDTGIQETQYF. The CDR3 DNA follows: TGTGCCAGCAGCGCCATTATCCCAGACACAGGAATACAAGAGACCCAGTACTTC.

This clone showed up just a few times. The chain joins TRBV9 to TRBJ2-7; 7 bases fit TRBD1. Trimming removed 4 bases from V and 5 bases from J; junction bases left unmatched: 9. The CDR3 extends over 14 amino acids. Looked up from germline, CDR1 is SGDLS and CDR2 is YYNGEE. The CDR3 here is CASSPQGVTHEQYF. In DNA form, the CDR3 reads TGTGCCAGCAGCCCGCAGGGGGTAACCCACGAGCAGTACTTC.

This chain joins TRBV5-4 and TRBJ2-1; no definite D call. CDR3 length equals 11 residues. From germline, CDR1 is SGHNT and CDR2 YYREEE (reference sequence). The V end was cut by 2 bases, the J end by 10 bases, with 7 bases between. CDR3 sequence: CASSFGWEQFF. The CDR3 DNA is TGTGCCAGCAGCTTCGGTTGGGAGCAGTTCTTC.

The J gene is TRBJ2-1, the V gene TRBV7-9; 9 positions agree with TRBD2. This CDR3 is 15 amino acids long. The V gene end was trimmed by 3 bases and the J gene end by 7 bases; junction bases not matched to a gene: 7. CDR1 is SEHNR and CDR2 is FQNEAQ in the germline V gene (reference sequence). The CDR3 DNA reads TGTGCCAGCAGCTTGAGAAGCGGGAGGTCGAATGAGCAGTTCTTC. Translated, it gives CASSLRSGRSNEQFF.

This chain connects TRBV10-1 to TRBJ2-7; D gene ambiguous. CDR3 length: 16 residues. Germline V CDR1 and CDR2: WNHNN, SYGVQD (reference sequence). The V gene lost 1 base and the J gene lost 4 bases, with 17 bases spanning the gap. CDR3 DNA sequence: TGCGCCAGCAGTGAGTACTTGATCGGACCCAGGTACGAGCAGTACTTC. Its translation: CASSEYLIGPRYEQYF.

The CDR3: CSVGMGSTEAFF. The CDR3 nucleotides read TGCAGCGTTGGTATGGGTAGCACTGAAGCTTTCTTT. The chain is built from TRBV29-1 and TRBJ1-1; no firm D call. Per germline, CDR1 SQVTM and CDR2 ANQGSEA. V was cut by 4 bases and J by 4 bases, with 10 bases left in between. CDR3 length: 12 residues.

The chain is built from TRBV11-2 and TRBJ2-7; 12 nucleotides line up with TRBD1. The J segment lost 0 bases and the V segment lost 5 bases, leaving 8 bases of the junction unmatched. The CDR3 is 17 amino acids. From germline, CDR1 is SGHAT and CDR2 FQNNGV. The CDR3 protein is CASSLGTGGLSSYEQYF. CDR3 DNA sequence: TGTGCCAGCAGCCTGGGGACAGGGGGCCTTAGCTCCTACGAGCAGTACTTC.

The chain has TRBV28 and TRBJ1-3; D not resolved. V lost 11 bases, J lost 6 bases, and 20 bases lay in between. The length of the CDR3 is 14 residues. In germline, CDR1 is MDHEN, CDR2 SYDVKM. The CDR3 DNA sequence: TGTGCCGCAGGTACGACGGGAGGACTAAACACCATATATTTT. This sequence encodes CAAGTTGGLNTIYF.

The table lists this clone with a few counts. This sequence joins TRBV4-1 and TRBJ1-2, with unresolved D. Per germline, CDR1 MGHRA and CDR2 YSYEKL. The CDR3 length is 12 residues. The V end was cut by 0 bases, the J end by 7 bases, with 6 bases between. This CDR3 is CASSQDLVGYTF. The DNA of the CDR3 is TGCGCCAGCAGCCAAGATCTCGTTGGCTACACCTTC.

This clone was counted between two and nine times. The V and J genes are TRBV28 and TRBJ2-7; a weak D match, TRBD2 (5 bases). The germline gives CDR1 MDHEN, CDR2 SYDVKM. V was shortened by 6 bases and J by 5 bases, with 17 bases between the two germline ends. CDR3 length equals 14 residues. As DNA, the CDR3 is TGTGCCAGCAGCCCCTACCTCGAGGGCGACGAGCAGTACTTC. This sequence encodes CASSPYLEGDEQYF.

The rearrangement links TRBV10-3 to TRBJ2-3, with D unresolved. The CDR3 runs to 13 residues. V was shortened by 5 bases and J by 4 bases, with 10 bases between the two germline ends. The germline gives CDR1 ENHRY, CDR2 SYGVKD. This CDR3 reads CAISSPPPDTQYF. The CDR3 coding sequence is TGTGCCATCAGTAGCCCCCCCCCAGATACGCAGTATTTT.

The rearrangement links TRBV25-1 to TRBJ2-4; D possibly matches TRBD1 or TRBD2 (5 bases each). The germline V gene has CDR1 MGHDK and CDR2 SYGVNS. V lost 3 bases, J lost 5 bases, and 11 bases lay in between. There are 14 residues in the CDR3. CDR3: CASSDGGWQNIQYF. The CDR3 bases are TGTGCCAGCAGTGATGGGGGTTGGCAAAACATTCAGTACTTC. The full variable domain, with the rest looked up from reference TRBV25-1 and TRBJ2-4, is EADIYQTPRYLVIGTGKKITLECSQTMGHDKMYWYQQDPGMELHLIHYSYGVNSTEKGDLSSESTVSRIRTEHFPLTLESARPSHTSQYLCASSDGGWQNIQYFGAGTRLSVL.

The CDR3 loop is CASSYRGDEQYF. The CDR3 region has the DNA TGTGCCAGCAGCTACAGGGGAGACGAGCAGTACTTC. V and J are TRBV11-3 and TRBJ2-7; 7 nucleotides align to TRBD1. V shed 4 bases, J shed 5 bases, and the junction held 2 bases outside the gene matches. This CDR3 contains 12 residues. Germline-derived CDR1 and CDR2 are SGHNT and YENEEA. Together with reference TRBV11-3 and TRBJ2-7, the CDR3 gives the full variable domain: EAGVVQSPRYKIIEKKQPVAFWCNPISGHNTLYWYLQNLGQGPELLIRYENEEAVDDSQLPKDRFSAERLKGVDSTLKIQPAELGDSAVYLCASSYRGDEQYFGPGTRLTVT.

This rearrangement joins TRBV27 to TRBJ2-7, with 7 bases lining up with TRBD1. CDR3 length: 13 residues. Germline V gene lookup returns CDR1 MNHEY and CDR2 SMNVEV (reference sequence). The ends lost 5 bases at V and 3 bases at J; junction bases unmatched: 4. CDR3 residues: CASSPRGYYEQYF. CDR3 nucleotides: TGTGCCAGCAGTCCCAGGGGGTACTACGAGCAGTACTTC.